Listed here is a single T cell receptor (beta chain). Germline CDR1 GTSNPN, CDR2 SVGIG (reference sequence). V was cut by 0 bases and J by 4 bases, with 9 bases left in between. This CDR3 contains 13 residues. The data are from a study of control samples from healthy donors and cancer patients. Repertoires were generated with immunoSEQ multiplex PCR, while TCRdb's copy carries only in-frame clones and drops some. The data contain more than 85,000 clones, 65% to 85% of them singletons. The V call is TRBV30, the J call TRBJ1-2; D is uncertain. The TCR sequence derives from a man aged 70-80 years with lung cancer. Source material: PBMCs. As DNA, the CDR3 is TGTGCCTGGAGTGTACGCACCGTCTATGGCTACACCTTC. It is translated as CAWSVRTVYGYTF.